This T cell receptor beta chain was obtained from a study of shared clonotypes between healthy human individuals. Details on this clone: Its target is unknown.

Donors comprised healthy HIV-negative adults lacking recent acute infections or vaccinations. The authors ran unsorted PBMC replicate PCRs on 300 ng DNA, tens of thousands of T cell genomes. Only in-frame clones appear in the TCRdb table, and some are missing; sequencing was by immunoSEQ multiplex PCR. The sample contains more than 400,000 clones, roughly 80% of which appear only once. Germline V gene lookup returns CDR1 SGHVS and CDR2 FNYEAQ. The CDR3 length is 17 residues. V was shortened by 2 bases and J by 6 bases, with 23 bases between the two germline ends. The study's findings and limits: Sampling included only blood; tissue repertoires likely differ.

This TCR was sampled from a woman in her 40s in good health. Some clones in this sample may be carry-over from other donors' samples. Sequencing used PBMCs. V usage is TRBV7-6 and J usage is TRBJ2-7; weak D call: TRBD2 (6 bases). The CDR3 DNA reads TGTGCCAGCAGCTTAAGGGGACTGTTGACCGGGGATCCCGAGCAGTACTTC. It codes for CASSLRGLLTGDPEQYF.